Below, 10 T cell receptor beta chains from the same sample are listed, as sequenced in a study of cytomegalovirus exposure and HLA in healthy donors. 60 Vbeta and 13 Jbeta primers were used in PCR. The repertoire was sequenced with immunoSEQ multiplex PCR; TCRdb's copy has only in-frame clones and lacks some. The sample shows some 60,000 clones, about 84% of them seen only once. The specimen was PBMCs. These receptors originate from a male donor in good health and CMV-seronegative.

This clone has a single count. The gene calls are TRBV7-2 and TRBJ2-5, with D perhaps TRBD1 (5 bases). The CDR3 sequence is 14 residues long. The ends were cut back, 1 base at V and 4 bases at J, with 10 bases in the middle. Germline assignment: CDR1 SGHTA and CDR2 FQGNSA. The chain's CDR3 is CASSLVPTGETQYF. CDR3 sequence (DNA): TGTGCCAGCAGCTTAGTTCCCACAGGAGAGACCCAGTACTTC.

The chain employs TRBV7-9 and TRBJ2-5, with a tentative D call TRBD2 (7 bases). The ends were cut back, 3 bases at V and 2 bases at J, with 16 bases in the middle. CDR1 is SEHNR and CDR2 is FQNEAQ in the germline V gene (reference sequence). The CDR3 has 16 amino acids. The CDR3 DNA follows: TGTGCCAGCAGCTTTGGGGGGGCTGGAGTTCAAGAGACCCAGTACTTC. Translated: CASSFGGAGVQETQYF.

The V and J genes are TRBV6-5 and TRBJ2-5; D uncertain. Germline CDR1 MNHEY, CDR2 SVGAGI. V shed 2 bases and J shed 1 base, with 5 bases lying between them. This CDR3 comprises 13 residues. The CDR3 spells CASSYPSQETQYF. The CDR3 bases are TGTGCCAGCAGTTACCCCTCCCAAGAGACCCAGTACTTC.

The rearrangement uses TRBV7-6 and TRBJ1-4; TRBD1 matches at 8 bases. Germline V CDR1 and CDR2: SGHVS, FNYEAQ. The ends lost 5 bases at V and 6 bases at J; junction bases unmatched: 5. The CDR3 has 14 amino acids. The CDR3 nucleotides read TGTGCCAGCAGCGGGACAGGCGGGGATGAAAAACTGTTTTTT. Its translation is CASSGTGGDEKLFF.

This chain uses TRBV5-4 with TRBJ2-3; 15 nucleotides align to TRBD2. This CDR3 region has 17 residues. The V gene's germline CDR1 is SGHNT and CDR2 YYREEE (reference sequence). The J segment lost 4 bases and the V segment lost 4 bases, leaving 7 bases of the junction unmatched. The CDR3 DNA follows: TGTGCCAGCAGCCCGCGGACTAGCGGGGGGGCCGCAGATACGCAGTATTTT. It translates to CASSPRTSGGAADTQYF.

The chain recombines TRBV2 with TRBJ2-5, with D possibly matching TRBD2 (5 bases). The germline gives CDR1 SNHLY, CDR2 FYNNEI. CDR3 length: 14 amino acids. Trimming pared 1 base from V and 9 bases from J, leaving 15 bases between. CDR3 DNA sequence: TGTGCCAGCAGTGAAGAGGATAGCGTAGGCCCCCAGTACTTC. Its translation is CASSEEDSVGPQYF.

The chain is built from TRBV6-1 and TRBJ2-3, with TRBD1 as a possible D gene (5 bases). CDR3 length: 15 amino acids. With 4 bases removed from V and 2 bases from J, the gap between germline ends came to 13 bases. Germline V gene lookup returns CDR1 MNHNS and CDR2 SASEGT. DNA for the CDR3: TGTGCCAGCAGTGTTGATGGCAGGGACACAGATACGCAGTATTTT. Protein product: CASSVDGRDTDTQYF.

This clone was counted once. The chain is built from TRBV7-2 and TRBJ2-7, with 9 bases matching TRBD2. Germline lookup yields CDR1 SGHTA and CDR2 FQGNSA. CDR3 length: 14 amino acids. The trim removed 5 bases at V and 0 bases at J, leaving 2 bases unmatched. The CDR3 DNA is TGTGCCAGCAGCCTTAGCGGGGGCTCCTACGAGCAGTACTTC. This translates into CASSLSGGSYEQYF.

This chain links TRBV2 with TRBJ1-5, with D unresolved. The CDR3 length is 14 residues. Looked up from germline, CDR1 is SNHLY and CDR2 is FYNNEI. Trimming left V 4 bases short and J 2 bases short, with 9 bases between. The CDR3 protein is CASSVGEGNQPQHF. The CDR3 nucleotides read TGTGCCAGCAGTGTTGGGGAGGGCAATCAGCCCCAGCATTTT.

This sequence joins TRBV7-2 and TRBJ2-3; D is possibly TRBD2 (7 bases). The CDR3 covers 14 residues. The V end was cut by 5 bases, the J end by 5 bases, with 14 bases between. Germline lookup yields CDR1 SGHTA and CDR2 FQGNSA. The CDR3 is CASSIGGPGDTQYF. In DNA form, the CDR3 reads TGTGCCAGCAGCATCGGGGGGCCAGGAGATACGCAGTATTTT.